Listed below are T cell receptor beta chains from one sample, sequenced in a study of T cells in Graves' hyperthyroidism and ophthalmopathy. TCRdb passed the multiplex PCR reads through MiXCR, listing each CDR3 protein once. The sample lists around 700,000 distinct CDR3 sequences, around a third occurring once. Source material: blood. Receptors were obtained from a woman between 40 and 55 years old with Graves' hyperthyroidism. The conserved cysteine and the conserved F or W are not part of the CDR3 here.

TRBV7-9	TRBJ1-1	ARSRDGGDEAF
TRBV19	TRBJ1-5	ASSTQGQQPQH
TRBV20-1	TRBJ2-7	SARDPASGGAYEQY
TRBV24-1	TRBJ2-2	ATSDPDGLHSLTGELF
TRBV7-9	TRBJ2-7	ASSAQGSVEQY
TRBV6-5	TRBJ2-7	ASSYDTRFSYEQY
TRBV10-2	TRBJ1-1	ATVGAGNTEAF
TRBV19	TRBJ1-2	ASSTVAGREDYGYT
TRBV29-1	TRBJ1-1	SALDVRVNTEAF
TRBV20-1	TRBJ2-7	SAQFGGPYEQY
TRBV6-5	TRBJ1-2	ASSSAGATNYGYT
TRBV4-3	TRBJ1-1	ASSYSLAGSTEAF
TRBV7-2	TRBJ1-2	ASSLEGLGGYT
TRBV19	TRBJ1-5	ASGPTNGASNQPQH
TRBV7-9	TRBJ1-1	ASSLLQMNTEAF
TRBV9	TRBJ1-5	ASSVDRHSNQPQH
TRBV11-3	TRBJ2-7	ASSLGPGGTYEQY
TRBV7-2	TRBJ1-5	ASSLLTAHSNQPQH
TRBV7-2	TRBJ2-7	ASSLSGRASYEQY
TRBV20-1	TRBJ1-1	SARDTGTETEAF
TRBV2	TRBJ1-2	ASSKGGEYGYT
TRBV20-1	TRBJ2-7	SASLDGGSLRYEQY
TRBV5-5	TRBJ2-2	ASSAEQGTNTGELF
TRBV7-2	TRBJ2-2	ASSPGTGELF
TRBV5-4	TRBJ2-7	ASSLYGLAGDYEQY
TRBV11-2	TRBJ2-7	ASSQNNGGSYEQY
TRBV12-3/TRBV12-4	TRBJ1-6	ASSGRGPYNSPLH
TRBV5-1	TRBJ2-7	ASSFEGTFYEQY
TRBV5-1	TRBJ2-5	ASSEGAGKTQY
TRBV2	TRBJ2-2	ASSVDRGGTGELF
TRBV20-1	TRBJ2-7	SASTGQIYEQY
TRBV6-6	TRBJ2-7	ASSTGTYEQY
TRBV6-6	TRBJ1-1	ASNRERGGTEAF
TRBV24-1	TRBJ1-2	ATLDPAGSYGYT
TRBV7-9	TRBJ1-1	ASSLGGSNTEAF
TRBV7-8	TRBJ1-2	ASSLAVGTNYGYT
TRBV7-6	TRBJ1-2	ASRPTGFYGHT
TRBV7-9	TRBJ1-1	ASSSALNTEAF
TRBV11-2	TRBJ2-7	ASSPLRGIGEQY
TRBV9	TRBJ1-3	ASSEGISYSGNTIY
TRBV6-5	TRBJ2-2	ASSLVPGDTGELF
TRBV29-1	TRBJ2-7	SVDKQGAYEQY
TRBV15	TRBJ1-5	ATSRDRTGFQPQH
TRBV10-2	TRBJ2-7	ASRPLGQGHSYEQY
TRBV14	TRBJ2-1	ASRGDLSSREF
TRBV16	TRBJ1-1	ASSRAGIRGGNTEAF
TRBV7-2	TRBJ1-1	ASRQGGGAGTEAF
TRBV7-2	TRBJ2-7	ASATGTGEGEQY